This note documents a single TCR beta chain sequence. Its target is unknown. T cells were not sorted, and total RNA was isolated straight from whole blood. This sample is drawn from a study of monozygotic twins with inflammatory bowel disease. Eight reactions per sample, run separately, yielded cDNA. The template-switching step introduced UMIs that carried a 6-nucleotide sample barcode. TCRdb reprocessed the 5' RACE reads; each CDR3 protein has one entry and no DNA is given. The sample shows a few hundred thousand distinct CDR3 sequences, and less than 2% sits with its ten largest clones. Germline CDR1 reads ENHRY; CDR2 reads SYGVKD. There are 15 residues in the CDR3. Findings of the study overall: Evidence did not back any single strong signal or clonotype linked to IBD.

This receptor was taken from a human donor with ulcerative colitis or Crohn's disease, or a healthy co-twin of an affected twin (not recorded which). This chain links TRBV10-3 with TRBJ2-1; TCRdb's D gene call, TRBD2, goes unchecked for lack of DNA. The sequenced material came from blood. The CDR3 here is CATGITSGKVNEQFF.